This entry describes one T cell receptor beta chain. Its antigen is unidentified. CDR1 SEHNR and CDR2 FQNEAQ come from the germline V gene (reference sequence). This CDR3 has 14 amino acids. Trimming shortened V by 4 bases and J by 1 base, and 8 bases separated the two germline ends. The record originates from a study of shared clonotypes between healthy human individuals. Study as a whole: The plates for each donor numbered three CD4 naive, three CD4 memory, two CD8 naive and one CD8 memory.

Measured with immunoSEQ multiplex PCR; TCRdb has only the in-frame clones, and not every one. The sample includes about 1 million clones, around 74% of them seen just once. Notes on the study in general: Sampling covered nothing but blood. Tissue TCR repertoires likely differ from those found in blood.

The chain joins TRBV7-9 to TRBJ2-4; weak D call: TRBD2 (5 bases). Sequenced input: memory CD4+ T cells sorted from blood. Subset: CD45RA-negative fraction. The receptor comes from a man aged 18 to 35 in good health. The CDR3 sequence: CASSWTLAKNIQYF. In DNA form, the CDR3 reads TGTGCCAGCAGCTGGACTCTGGCCAAAAACATTCAGTACTTC.